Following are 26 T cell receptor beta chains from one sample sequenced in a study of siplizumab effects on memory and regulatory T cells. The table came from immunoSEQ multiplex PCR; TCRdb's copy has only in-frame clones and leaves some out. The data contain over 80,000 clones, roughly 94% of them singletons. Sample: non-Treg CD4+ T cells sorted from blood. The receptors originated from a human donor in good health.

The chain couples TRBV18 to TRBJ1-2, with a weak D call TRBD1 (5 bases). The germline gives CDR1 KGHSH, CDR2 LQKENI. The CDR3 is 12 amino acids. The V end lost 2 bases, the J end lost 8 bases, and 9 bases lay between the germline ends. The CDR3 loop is CASSPGGLGYTF. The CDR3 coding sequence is TGTGCCAGCTCACCAGGGGGTCTCGGCTACACCTTC.

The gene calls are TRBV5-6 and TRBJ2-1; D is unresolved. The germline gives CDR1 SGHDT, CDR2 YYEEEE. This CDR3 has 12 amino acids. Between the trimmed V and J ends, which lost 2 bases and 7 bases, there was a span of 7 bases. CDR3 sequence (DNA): TGTGCCAGCAGCTTCTTGTGGAATGAGCAGTTCTTC. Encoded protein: CASSFLWNEQFF.

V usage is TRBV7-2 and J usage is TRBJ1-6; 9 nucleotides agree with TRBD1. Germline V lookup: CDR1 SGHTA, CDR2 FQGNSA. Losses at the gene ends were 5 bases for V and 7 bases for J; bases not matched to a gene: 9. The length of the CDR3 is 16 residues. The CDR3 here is CASSRSGTGRNSPLHF. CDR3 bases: TGTGCCAGCAGCCGAAGCGGGACAGGGAGGAATTCACCCCTCCACTTT.

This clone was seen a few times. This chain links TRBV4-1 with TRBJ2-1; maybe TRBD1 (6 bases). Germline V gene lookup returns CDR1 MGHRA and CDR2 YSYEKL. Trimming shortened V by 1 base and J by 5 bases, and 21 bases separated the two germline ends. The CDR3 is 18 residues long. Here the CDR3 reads CASSQGGITGTSNNEQFF. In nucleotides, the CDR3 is TGCGCCAGCAGCCAAGGGGGGATCACAGGGACCTCGAACAATGAGCAGTTCTTC.

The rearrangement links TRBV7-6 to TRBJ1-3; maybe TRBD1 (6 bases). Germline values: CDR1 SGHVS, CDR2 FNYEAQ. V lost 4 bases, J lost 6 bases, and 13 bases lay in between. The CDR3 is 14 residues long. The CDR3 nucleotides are TGTGCCAGCAGCTCCGGACAGAACACAAACACCATATATTTT. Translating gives CASSSGQNTNTIYF.

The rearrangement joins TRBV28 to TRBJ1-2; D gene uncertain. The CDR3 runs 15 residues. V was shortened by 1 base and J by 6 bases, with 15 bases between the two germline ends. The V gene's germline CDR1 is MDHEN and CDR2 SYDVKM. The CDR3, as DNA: TGTGCCAGCAGTTTATCCCTCTTCTTGGGAGATGGCTACACCTTC. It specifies CASSLSLFLGDGYTF.

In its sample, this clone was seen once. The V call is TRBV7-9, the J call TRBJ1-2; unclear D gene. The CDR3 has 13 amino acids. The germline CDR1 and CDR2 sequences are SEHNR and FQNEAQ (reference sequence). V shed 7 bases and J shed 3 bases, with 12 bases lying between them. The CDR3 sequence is CASMRGEHYGYTF. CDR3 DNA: TGTGCCAGCATGCGGGGAGAACACTATGGCTACACCTTC.

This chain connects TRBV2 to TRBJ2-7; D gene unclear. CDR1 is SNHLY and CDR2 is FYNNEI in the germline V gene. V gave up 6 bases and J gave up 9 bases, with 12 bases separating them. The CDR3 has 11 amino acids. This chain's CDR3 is CASSIRAVQYF. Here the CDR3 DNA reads TGTGCCAGCAGCATCCGGGCTGTGCAGTACTTC. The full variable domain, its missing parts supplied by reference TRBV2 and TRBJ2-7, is EPEVTQTPSHQVTQMGQEVILRCVPISNHLYFYWYRQILGQKVEFLVSFYNNEISEKSEIFDDQFSVERPDGSNFTLKIRSTKLEDSAMYFCASSIRAVQYFGPGTRLTVT.

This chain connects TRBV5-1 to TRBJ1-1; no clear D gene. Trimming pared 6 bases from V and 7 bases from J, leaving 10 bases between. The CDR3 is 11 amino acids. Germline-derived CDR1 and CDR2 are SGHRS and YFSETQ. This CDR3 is CASTAGSEAFF. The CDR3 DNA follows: TGCGCCAGCACGGCGGGGAGTGAAGCTTTCTTT.

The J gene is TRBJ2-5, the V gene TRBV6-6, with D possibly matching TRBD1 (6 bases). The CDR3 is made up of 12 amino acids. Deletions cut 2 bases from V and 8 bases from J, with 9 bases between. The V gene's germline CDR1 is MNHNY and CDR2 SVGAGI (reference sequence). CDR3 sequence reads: CASSYRGQTQYF. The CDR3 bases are TGTGCCAGCAGTTACAGGGGACAAACCCAGTACTTC.

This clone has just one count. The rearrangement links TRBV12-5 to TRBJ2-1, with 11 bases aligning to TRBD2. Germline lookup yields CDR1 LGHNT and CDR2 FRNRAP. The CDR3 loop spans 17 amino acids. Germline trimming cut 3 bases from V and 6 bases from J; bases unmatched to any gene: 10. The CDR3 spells CASGLSALAGVVNEQFF. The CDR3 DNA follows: TGTGCTAGTGGTTTATCCGCACTAGCGGGAGTAGTCAATGAGCAGTTCTTC.

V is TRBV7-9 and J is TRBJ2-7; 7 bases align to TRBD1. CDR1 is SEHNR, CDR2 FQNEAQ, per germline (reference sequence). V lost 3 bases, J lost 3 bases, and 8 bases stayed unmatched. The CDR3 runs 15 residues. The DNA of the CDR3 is TGTGCCAGCAGCTTCAACGAGGGGGCACTCTACGAGCAGTACTTC. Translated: CASSFNEGALYEQYF.

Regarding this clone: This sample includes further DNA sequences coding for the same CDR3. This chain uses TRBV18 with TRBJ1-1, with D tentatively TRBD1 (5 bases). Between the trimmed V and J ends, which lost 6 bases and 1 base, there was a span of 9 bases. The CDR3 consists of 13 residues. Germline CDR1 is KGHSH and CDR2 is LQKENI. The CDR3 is CASSLDRNTEAFF. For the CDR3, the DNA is TGTGCCAGCTCGCTCGACAGGAACACTGAAGCTTTCTTT.

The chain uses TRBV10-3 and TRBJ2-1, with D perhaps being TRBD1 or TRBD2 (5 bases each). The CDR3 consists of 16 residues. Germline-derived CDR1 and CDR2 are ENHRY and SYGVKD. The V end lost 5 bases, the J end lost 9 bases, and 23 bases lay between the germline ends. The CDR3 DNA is TGTGCCATCAGTATGACGGACATCGCGGGTCTGGGTGAGCAGTTCTTC. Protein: CAISMTDIAGLGEQFF.

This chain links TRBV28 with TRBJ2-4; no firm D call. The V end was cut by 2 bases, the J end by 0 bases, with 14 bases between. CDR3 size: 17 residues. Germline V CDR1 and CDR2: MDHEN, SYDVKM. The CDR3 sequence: CASSLPWAALAKNIQYF. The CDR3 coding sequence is TGTGCCAGCAGTTTACCATGGGCAGCTCTAGCCAAAAACATTCAGTACTTC.

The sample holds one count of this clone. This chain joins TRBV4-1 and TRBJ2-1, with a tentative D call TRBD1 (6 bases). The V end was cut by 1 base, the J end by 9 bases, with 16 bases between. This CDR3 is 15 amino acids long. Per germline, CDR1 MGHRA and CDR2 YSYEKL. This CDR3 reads CASSQGATGGVEQFF. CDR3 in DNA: TGCGCCAGCAGCCAAGGAGCGACAGGTGGTGTTGAGCAGTTCTTC.

CDR3 loop: CASSLGSGQGDQPQHF. Here the CDR3 DNA reads TGTGCCAGCAGCTTGGGGTCAGGACAGGGTGACCAGCCCCAGCATTTT. The chain couples TRBV5-5 to TRBJ1-5, with TRBD1 matching 8 bases. CDR1 and CDR2 (germline): SGHKS, YYEKEE (reference sequence). The V and J ends lost 0 bases and 7 bases, in that order; junction bases with no gene match: 9. CDR3 size: 16 residues.

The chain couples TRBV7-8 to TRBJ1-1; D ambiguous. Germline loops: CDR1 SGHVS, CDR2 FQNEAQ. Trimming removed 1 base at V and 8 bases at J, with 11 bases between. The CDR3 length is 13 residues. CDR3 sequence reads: CASSLGVYREAFF. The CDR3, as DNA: TGTGCCAGCAGCTTAGGAGTTTACAGAGAAGCTTTCTTT.

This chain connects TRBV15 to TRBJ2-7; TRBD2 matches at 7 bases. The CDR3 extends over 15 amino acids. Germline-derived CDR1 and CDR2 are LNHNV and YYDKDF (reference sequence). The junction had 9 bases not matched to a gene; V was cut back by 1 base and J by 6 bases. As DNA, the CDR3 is TGTGCCACCAGCAGAGGGTGGGAGGGCCGCGGCGAGCAGTACTTC. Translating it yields CATSRGWEGRGEQYF. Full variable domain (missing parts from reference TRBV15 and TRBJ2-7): DAMVIQNPRYQVTQFGKPVTLSCSQTLNHNVMYWYQQKSSQAPKLLFHYYDKDFNNEADTPDNFQSRRPNTSFCFLDIRSPGLGDTAMYLCATSRGWEGRGEQYFGPGTRLTVT.

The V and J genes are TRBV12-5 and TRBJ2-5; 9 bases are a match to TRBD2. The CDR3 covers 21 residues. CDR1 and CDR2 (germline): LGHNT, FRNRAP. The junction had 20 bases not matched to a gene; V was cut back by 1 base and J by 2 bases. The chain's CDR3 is CASGLAQGAGTSKVGQETQYF. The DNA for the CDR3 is TGTGCTAGTGGTTTGGCCCAAGGAGCCGGGACTAGCAAGGTGGGGCAAGAGACCCAGTACTTC.

CDR3 region: CASSQDLDTDTQYF. As DNA, the CDR3 is TGTGCCAGCAGCCAAGATTTGGACACAGATACGCAGTATTTT. The chain recombines TRBV21-1 with TRBJ2-3. TRBV21-1 is deemed a pseudogene. The CDR3 runs 14 residues.

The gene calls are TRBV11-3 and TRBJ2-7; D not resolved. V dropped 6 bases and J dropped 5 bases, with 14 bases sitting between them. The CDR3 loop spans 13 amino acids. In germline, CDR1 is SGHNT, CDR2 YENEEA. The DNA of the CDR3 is TGTGCCAGCAGTCCCGGGCCCCGGGACGAGCAGTACTTC. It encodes CASSPGPRDEQYF.

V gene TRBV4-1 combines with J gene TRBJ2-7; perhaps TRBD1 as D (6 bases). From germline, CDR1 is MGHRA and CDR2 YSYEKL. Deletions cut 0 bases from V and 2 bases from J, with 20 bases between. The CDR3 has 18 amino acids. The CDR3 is CASSQDPGHFETTYEQYF. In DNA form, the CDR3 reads TGCGCCAGCAGCCAAGATCCGGGACACTTCGAAACTACCTACGAGCAGTACTTC.

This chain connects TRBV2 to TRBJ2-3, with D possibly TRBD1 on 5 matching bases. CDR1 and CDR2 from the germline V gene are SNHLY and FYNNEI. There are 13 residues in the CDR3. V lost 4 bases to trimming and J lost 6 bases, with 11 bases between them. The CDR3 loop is CASSGGTIDTQYF. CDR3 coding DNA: TGTGCCAGCAGTGGGGGCACTATCGATACGCAGTATTTT.

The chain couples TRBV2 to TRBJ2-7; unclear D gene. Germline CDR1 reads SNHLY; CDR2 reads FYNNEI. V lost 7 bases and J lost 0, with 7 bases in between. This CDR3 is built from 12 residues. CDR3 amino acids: CASTAVSYEQYF. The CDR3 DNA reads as TGTGCCAGCACGGCTGTCTCCTACGAGCAGTACTTC.

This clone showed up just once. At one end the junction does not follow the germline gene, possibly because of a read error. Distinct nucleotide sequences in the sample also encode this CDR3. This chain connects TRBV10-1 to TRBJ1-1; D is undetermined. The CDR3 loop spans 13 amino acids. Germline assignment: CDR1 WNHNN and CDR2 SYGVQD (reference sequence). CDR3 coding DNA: TGTGCCAGCAGACGACCCCCGAACACTGAAGCTTTCTTT. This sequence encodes CASRRPPNTEAFF.